This is a list of T cell receptor beta chains from one sample in a study of OX40 agonist ivuxolimab in advanced cancers. The protocol was immunoSEQ multiplex PCR, while the TCRdb copy is restricted to in-frame clones and leaves out a portion. This sample has about 70,000 clones, with around 82% found just once. The specimen was CD4+ or CD8+ T cells sorted from blood, collected in a trial of the OX40 agonist ivuxolimab. The receptors shown here come from an adult with an advanced solid tumor such as melanoma, head and neck, liver or kidney cancer. CDR3s include the opening cysteine and the closing phenylalanine or tryptophan. Fields, in order: J gene, V gene, CDR3 protein.

TRBJ1-2	TRBV28	CASSFPQGGYGYTF
TRBJ2-1	TRBV4-2	CASSQSGRGDNEQFF
TRBJ2-5	TRBV21-1	CASSKAPRLQETQYF
TRBJ2-6	TRBV7-9	CASSAWTGAGANVLTF
TRBJ1-1	TRBV6-7	CASSQPGRLVTEAFF
TRBJ2-3	TRBV4-2	CASSQEDLSSTDTQYF
TRBJ2-7	TRBV15	CATSRDDGIFGGYEQYF
TRBJ2-1	TRBV15	CATSRAGPHNEQFF
TRBJ1-2	TRBV18	CASSPAGQSSHGANYGYTF
TRBJ2-7	TRBV23-1	CATTQGTVTYEQYF
TRBJ2-3	TRBV7-8	CASSLARTSGRATDTQYF
TRBJ2-3	TRBV6-1	CASSFSGSGDTQYF
TRBJ2-5	TRBV28	CASSGGTDWETQYF
-	TRBV27	CASSGLAGSYEQYF
TRBJ1-1	TRBV18	CASSPPQGRGNTEAFF
TRBJ2-1	TRBV18	CASSPSAGGSYNEQFF
TRBJ1-1	TRBV7-9	CASSLAKGDYAEAFF
TRBJ2-4	TRBV29-1	CSVSPNQNIQYF
TRBJ2-7	TRBV5-1	CASSLGGYGYEQYF
TRBJ2-1	TRBV7-2	CASSPGRQEQFF
TRBJ2-5	TRBV2	CASSLYQETQYF